Each of the 14 T cell receptor beta chains below was sequenced from the same sample in a study of cytomegalovirus exposure and HLA in healthy donors. Vbeta (60) and Jbeta (13) primers were used in the PCR. Libraries were prepared by immunoSEQ multiplex PCR; TCRdb keeps only in-frame clonotypes and omits some of them. The sample consists of 150,000 to 180,000 clones, 70% to 80% of them appearing once. Sequenced sample: PBMCs. These receptors all stem from a man younger than 40 in good health and CMV-seropositive.

This chain joins TRBV2 and TRBJ2-1; 10 bases line up with TRBD1. Germline V gene lookup returns CDR1 SNHLY and CDR2 FYNNEI. This CDR3 region has 15 residues. With V trimmed by 5 bases and J by 8 bases, 9 bases remained unmatched. The CDR3 reads CASSQPGQGPDEQFF. In DNA, the CDR3 is TGTGCCAGCAGTCAGCCGGGACAGGGGCCCGATGAGCAGTTCTTC.

The chain links TRBV11-1 to TRBJ1-1; D may be TRBD1 (6 bases). The CDR3 length is 15 residues. Germline V lookup: CDR1 SGHAT, CDR2 FQDESV (reference sequence). Between the trimmed V and J ends, which lost 5 bases and 0 bases, there was a span of 13 bases. CDR3 sequence reads: CASSRGDNLNTEAFF. The CDR3 DNA is TGTGCCAGCAGCAGAGGGGACAACCTGAACACTGAAGCTTTCTTT.

The chain has TRBV7-2 and TRBJ1-2; D call uncertain. Between the trimmed V and J ends, which lost 5 bases and 0 bases, there was a span of 10 bases. From germline, CDR1 is SGHTA and CDR2 FQGNSA. The CDR3 contains 14 residues. Written as DNA, the CDR3 is TGTGCCAGCAGCCGCTCTACAGCTAACTATGGCTACACCTTC. It specifies CASSRSTANYGYTF.

This clone showed up just a few times. The rearrangement uses TRBV29-1 and TRBJ2-1; maybe TRBD2 (6 bases). The CDR3 runs to 12 residues. Trimming took 3 bases from V and 3 from J, leaving 6 bases between them. Per germline, CDR1 SQVTM and CDR2 ANQGSEA. The CDR3 here is CSVETSYNEQFF. In DNA, the CDR3 is TGCAGCGTTGAGACTAGCTACAATGAGCAGTTCTTC.

The V gene is TRBV9, the J gene TRBJ2-5; D unclear. CDR3 length: 13 amino acids. V was clipped by 0 bases and J by 5 bases, with 8 bases between them. In germline, CDR1 is SGDLS, CDR2 YYNGEE. The CDR3 spells CASSVDSGETQYF. In DNA form, the CDR3 reads TGTGCCAGCAGCGTAGATTCGGGTGAGACCCAGTACTTC.

The chain joins TRBV15 to TRBJ2-1; the match to TRBD2 covers 12 bases. Germline lookup yields CDR1 LNHNV and CDR2 YYDKDF (reference sequence). Germline trimming cut 0 bases from V and 8 bases from J; bases unmatched to any gene: 5. This CDR3 is built from 16 residues. CDR3 sequence: CATSRDWASGRDEQFF. CDR3 DNA: TGTGCCACCAGCAGAGATTGGGCTAGCGGGAGGGATGAGCAGTTCTTC.

The CDR3 here is CASTRTPNYQETQYF. The CDR3 nucleotides are TGTGCCAGCACTCGGACACCTAATTACCAAGAGACCCAGTACTTC. J is TRBJ2-5 and V is TRBV28; D is perhaps TRBD1 (5 bases). This CDR3 is built from 15 residues. The germline V and J ends were trimmed by 7 bases and 0 bases, with 15 bases remaining between them. The germline V gene encodes CDR1 MDHEN and CDR2 SYDVKM.

This rearrangement joins TRBV7-2 to TRBJ2-7; TRBD2 agrees at 12 bases. The trim removed 5 bases at V and 7 bases at J, leaving 9 bases unmatched. Germline values: CDR1 SGHTA, CDR2 FQGNSA. The CDR3 has 15 amino acids. DNA for the CDR3: TGTGCCAGCAGCACCCAGGCCACTAGCGGGAGGGAGCAGTACTTC. It is translated as CASSTQATSGREQYF. Full variable domain (outside the CDR3, taken from reference TRBV7-2 and TRBJ2-7): GAGVSQSPSNKVTEKGKDVELRCDPISGHTALYWYRQSLGQGLEFLIYFQGNSAPDKSGLPSDRFSAERTGGSVSTLTIQRTQQEDSAVYLCASSTQATSGREQYFGPGTRLTVT.

The rearrangement joins TRBV4-2 to TRBJ2-7; a weak D match, TRBD2 (5 bases). V lost 5 bases, J lost 2 bases, and 19 bases lay in between. Germline V gene lookup returns CDR1 LGHNA and CDR2 YNFKEQ. The CDR3 sequence is 16 residues long. The CDR3 DNA reads TGTGCCAGCAGCGACTTCCCTTTTTCCGGGACCTACGAGCAGTACTTC. Amino acids: CASSDFPFSGTYEQYF.

V and J are TRBV13 and TRBJ2-1; weak D call: TRBD2 (6 bases). The CDR3 has 14 residues. V shed 8 bases and J shed 0 bases, with 11 bases lying between them. Per germline, CDR1 PRHDT and CDR2 FYEKMQ (reference sequence). The chain's CDR3 is CASSYGSSYNEQFF. As DNA, the CDR3 is TGTGCCAGCTCCTACGGGAGCTCCTACAATGAGCAGTTCTTC.

This chain joins TRBV5-1 and TRBJ2-7, with 8 bases identical to TRBD2. Per germline, CDR1 SGHRS and CDR2 YFSETQ. With V trimmed by 0 bases and J by 3 bases, 5 bases remained unmatched. The CDR3 is 15 residues long. CDR3 region: CASSLGAAGVYEQYF. CDR3 bases: TGCGCCAGCAGCTTGGGGGCAGCGGGAGTCTACGAGCAGTACTTC.

The chain carries TRBV11-2 and TRBJ2-2, with 9 bases identical to TRBD2. V shed 5 bases, J shed 1 base, and the junction held 5 bases outside the gene matches. Per germline, CDR1 SGHAT and CDR2 FQNNGV. This CDR3 region has 16 residues. CDR3 sequence (DNA): TGTGCCAGCAGCCCCTGGACTAGCGAGAACACCGGGGAGCTGTTTTTT. Residues: CASSPWTSENTGELFF.

The gene calls are TRBV27 and TRBJ2-7, with 10 bases identical to TRBD2. CDR3 length equals 15 residues. J gave up 2 bases and V 6 bases, and 7 bases lay outside the gene matches. Germline V gives CDR1 MNHEY, CDR2 SMNVEV (reference sequence). CDR3: CASSHKREGTYEQYF. The CDR3 coding sequence is TGTGCCAGCAGCCACAAGCGGGAGGGTACCTACGAGCAGTACTTC.

The chain couples TRBV7-9 to TRBJ2-4; possibly TRBD1 for D (7 bases). Per the germline V gene, CDR1 is SEHNR and CDR2 is FQNEAQ (reference sequence). The CDR3 is made up of 15 amino acids. Trimming shortened V by 5 bases and J by 9 bases, and 20 bases separated the two germline ends. The CDR3 spells CASSLGQEDYVIQYF. In DNA form, the CDR3 reads TGTGCCAGCAGCCTTGGACAGGAGGACTATGTCATTCAGTACTTC.